A selection of T cell receptor beta chains follows, all from one sample in a study of blood T cell repertoires in COVID-19. Using immunoSEQ multiplex PCR, the repertoire was profiled, and TCRdb retains in-frame clones only, with some absent. Of tens of thousands of clones listed, roughly 88% are singletons. Input material: peripheral blood. The origin of the receptors is a man aged 45 to 65 with active COVID-19. Both conserved end residues are part of each CDR3. D genes are given only for firm matches. Clone size, where shown, is once, few, many, or a class for clones that have expanded.

size: NA
D: NA
V: TRBV7-9
J: TRBJ2-3
CDR3: CASSLGAGKRDTQYF
DNA: TGTGCCAGCAGCTTAGGGGCGGGAAAGAGGGATACGCAGTATTTT

size: once
D: NA
V: TRBV30
J: TRBJ1-3
CDR3: CAWRAGVGNTIYF
DNA: TGTGCCTGGAGGGCAGGGGTTGGAAACACCATATATTTT

size: NA
D: NA
V: TRBV5-4
J: TRBJ2-4
CDR3: CASSSRGRQDIQYF
DNA: TGTGCCAGCAGCTCGCGTGGGCGCCAGGACATTCAGTACTTC

size: NA
D: NA
V: TRBV27
J: TRBJ1-6
CDR3: CASSLTGSSYNSPLHF
DNA: TGTGCCAGCAGTTTAACCGGGAGCTCCTATAATTCACCCCTCCACTTT

size: NA
D: TRBD1
V: TRBV29-1
J: TRBJ2-1
CDR3: CSAATGGSGEQFF
DNA: TGCAGCGCCGCGACAGGGGGTTCGGGTGAGCAGTTCTTC

size: NA
D: NA
V: TRBV30
J: TRBJ2-5
CDR3: CAWSVLVETQYF
DNA: TGTGCCTGGAGTGTTTTAGTAGAGACCCAGTACTTC

size: NA
D: TRBD2
V: TRBV29-1
J: TRBJ2-1
CDR3: CSVRTSGSNEQFF
DNA: TGCAGCGTTAGGACTAGCGGGAGTAATGAGCAGTTCTTC

size: NA
D: NA
V: TRBV7-9
J: TRBJ2-5
CDR3: CASSLRGTLQETQYF
DNA: TGTGCCAGCAGCTTAAGAGGGACACTACAAGAGACCCAGTACTTC

size: NA
D: NA
V: TRBV9
J: TRBJ1-6
CDR3: CASSTRVAGNSPLHF
DNA: TGTGCCAGCAGCACCCGAGTGGCAGGGAATTCACCCCTCCACTTT

size: once
D: TRBD1
V: TRBV7-2
J: TRBJ2-3
CDR3: CASSKTGGPDTQYF
DNA: TGTGCCAGCAGCAAGACAGGGGGCCCAGATACGCAGTATTTT

size: NA
D: NA
V: TRBV5-1
J: TRBJ2-1
CDR3: CASSQPSALGPNEQFF
DNA: TGCGCCAGCAGCCAACCTAGCGCCCTCGGCCCCAATGAGCAGTTCTTC

size: once
D: NA
V: TRBV15
J: TRBJ1-2
CDR3: CATSSSLTFYGYTF
DNA: TGTGCCACCAGCAGCAGTCTTACGTTCTATGGCTACACCTTC

size: NA
D: NA
V: TRBV9
J: TRBJ2-1
CDR3: CASSVQTGGYYNEQFF
DNA: TGTGCCAGCAGCGTACAAACCGGAGGGTACTACAATGAGCAGTTCTTC

size: NA
D: NA
V: TRBV6-2/TRBV6-3
J: TRBJ1-5
CDR3: CASTPGRNNQPQHF
DNA: TGTGCCAGCACCCCCGGCAGGAACAATCAGCCCCAGCATTTT

size: NA
D: TRBD2
V: TRBV5-1
J: TRBJ2-7
CDR3: CASSPGLRAGGYEQYF
DNA: TGCGCCAGCAGCCCGGGGCTTAGGGCGGGGGGATACGAGCAGTACTTC

size: NA
D: TRBD1
V: TRBV12-3/TRBV12-4
J: TRBJ1-2
CDR3: CASSPSGGYGYTF
DNA: TGTGCCAGCAGTCCCTCAGGGGGTTATGGCTACACCTTC

size: NA
D: TRBD1
V: TRBV2
J: TRBJ2-7
CDR3: CASGNSGTGLSYEQYF
DNA: TGTGCCAGCGGAAACTCCGGGACAGGATTATCCTACGAGCAGTACTTC

size: NA
D: NA
V: TRBV18
J: TRBJ2-3
CDR3: CASSPPGTDTQYF
DNA: TGTGCCAGCTCACCACCCGGCACAGATACGCAGTATTTT

size: NA
D: NA
V: TRBV11-1
J: TRBJ1-1
CDR3: CASSLHTEAFF
DNA: TGTGCCAGCAGCCTACACACTGAAGCTTTCTTT

size: once
D: NA
V: TRBV18
J: TRBJ2-1
CDR3: CASSPLGSRHNEQFF
DNA: TGTGCCAGCTCACCGCTTGGGAGCCGTCACAATGAGCAGTTCTTC

size: NA
D: NA
V: TRBV6-5
J: TRBJ2-3
CDR3: CASSFTRSDTDTQYF
DNA: TGTGCCAGCAGTTTTACTAGGTCAGACACAGATACGCAGTATTTT

size: NA
D: TRBD2
V: TRBV6-2/TRBV6-3
J: TRBJ2-7
CDR3: CASSFTYPGGPLTYEQYF
DNA: TGTGCCAGCAGCTTTACGTATCCGGGGGGACCGCTAACCTACGAGCAGTACTTC

size: NA
D: TRBD1
V: TRBV19
J: TRBJ1-2
CDR3: CASTPGGRVYGYTF
DNA: TGTGCCAGTACCCCAGGGGGACGGGTGTATGGCTACACCTTC

size: NA
D: TRBD1
V: TRBV5-1
J: TRBJ1-2
CDR3: CASSPDRTNYGYTF
DNA: TGCGCCAGCAGCCCGGACAGGACCAACTATGGCTACACCTTC

size: NA
D: NA
V: TRBV29-1
J: TRBJ1-2
CDR3: CSVEPGGTNYGYTF
DNA: TGCAGCGTTGAACCGGGGGGGACTAACTATGGCTACACCTTC

size: NA
D: TRBD1
V: TRBV15
J: TRBJ2-2
CDR3: CATSRDRGPGELFF
DNA: TGTGCCACCAGCCGGGACAGGGGTCCCGGGGAGCTGTTTTTT

size: once
D: NA
V: TRBV19
J: TRBJ2-5
CDR3: CASTPLGGETQYF
DNA: TGTGCCAGTACCCCACTGGGGGGAGAGACCCAGTACTTC

size: NA
D: NA
V: TRBV12-5
J: TRBJ1-4
CDR3: CASGLVNGNEKLFF
DNA: TGTGCTAGTGGTTTGGTAAACGGGAATGAAAAACTGTTTTTT

size: once
D: TRBD2
V: TRBV6-2/TRBV6-3
J: TRBJ2-3
CDR3: CASSYPAAGGTDTQYF
DNA: TGTGCCAGCAGTTACCCGGCAGCGGGGGGCACAGATACGCAGTATTTT

size: NA
D: NA
V: TRBV7-9
J: TRBJ1-5
CDR3: CASSLGGLNQPQHF
DNA: TGTGCCAGCAGCTTAGGGGGCTTAAATCAGCCCCAGCATTTT

size: NA
D: TRBD1
V: TRBV29-1
J: TRBJ2-5
CDR3: CSVVVLGTGVVSETQYF
DNA: TGCAGCGTTGTCGTACTCGGGACAGGGGTGGTTTCAGAGACCCAGTACTTC